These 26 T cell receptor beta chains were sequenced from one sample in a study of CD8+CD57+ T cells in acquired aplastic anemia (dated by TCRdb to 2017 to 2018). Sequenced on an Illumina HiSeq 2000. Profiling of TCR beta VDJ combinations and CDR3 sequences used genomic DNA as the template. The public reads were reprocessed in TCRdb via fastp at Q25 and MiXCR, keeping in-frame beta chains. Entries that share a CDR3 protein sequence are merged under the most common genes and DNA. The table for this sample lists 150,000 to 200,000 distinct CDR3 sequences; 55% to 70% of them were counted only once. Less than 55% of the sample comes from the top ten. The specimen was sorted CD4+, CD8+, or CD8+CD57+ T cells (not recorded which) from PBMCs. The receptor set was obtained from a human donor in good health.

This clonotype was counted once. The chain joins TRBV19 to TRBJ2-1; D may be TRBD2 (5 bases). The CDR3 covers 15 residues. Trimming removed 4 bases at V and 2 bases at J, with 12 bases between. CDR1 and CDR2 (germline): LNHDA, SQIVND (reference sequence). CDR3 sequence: CASSTSSSPYNEQFF. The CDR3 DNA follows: TGTGCCAGTAGTACTAGCAGTTCCCCCTACAATGAGCAGTTCTTC.

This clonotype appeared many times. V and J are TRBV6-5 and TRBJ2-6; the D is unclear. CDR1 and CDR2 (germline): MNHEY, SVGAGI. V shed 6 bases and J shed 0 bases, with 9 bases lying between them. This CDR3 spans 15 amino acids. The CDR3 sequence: CASSDGFSGANVLTF. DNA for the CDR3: TGTGCCAGCAGCGACGGATTCTCTGGGGCCAACGTCCTGACTTTC.

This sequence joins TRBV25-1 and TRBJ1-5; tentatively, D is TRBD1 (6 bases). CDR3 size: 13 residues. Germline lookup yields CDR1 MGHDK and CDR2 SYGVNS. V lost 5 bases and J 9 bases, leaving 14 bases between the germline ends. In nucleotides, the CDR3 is TGTGCCAGCAGTCCAGGGGACGGAAGGCCCCAGCATTTT. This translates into CASSPGDGRPQHF.

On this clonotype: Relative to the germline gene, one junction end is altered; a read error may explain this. CDR3 loop: CASSLGRTDYEQYF. In nucleotides, the CDR3 is TGCGCCAGCAGCTTAGGGAGGACGGACTACGAGCAGTACTTC. This rearrangement joins TRBV7-9 to TRBJ2-7; tentative D call: TRBD2 (6 bases). This CDR3 has 14 residues. CDR1 is SEHNR, CDR2 FQNEAQ, per germline (reference sequence).

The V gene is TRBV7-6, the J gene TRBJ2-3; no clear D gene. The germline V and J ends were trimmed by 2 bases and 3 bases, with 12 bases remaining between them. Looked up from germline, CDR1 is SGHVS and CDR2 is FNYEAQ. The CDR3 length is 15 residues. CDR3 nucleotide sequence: TGTGCCAGCAGCTTATACCTAACCGGGACAGATACGCAGTATTTT. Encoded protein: CASSLYLTGTDTQYF.

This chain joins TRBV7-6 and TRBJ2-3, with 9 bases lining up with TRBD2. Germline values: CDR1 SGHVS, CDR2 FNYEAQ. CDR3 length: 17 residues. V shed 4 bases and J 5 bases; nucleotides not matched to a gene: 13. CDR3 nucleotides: TGTGCCAGCAGCTATCCCCGGGCGGGGGGGCGGGGAGATACGCAGTATTTT. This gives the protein CASSYPRAGGRGDTQYF.

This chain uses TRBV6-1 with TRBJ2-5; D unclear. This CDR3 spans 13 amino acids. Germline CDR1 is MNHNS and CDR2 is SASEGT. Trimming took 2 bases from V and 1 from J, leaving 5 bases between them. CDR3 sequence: CASSELIQETQYF. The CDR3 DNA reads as TGTGCCAGCAGTGAATTGATCCAAGAGACCCAGTACTTC.

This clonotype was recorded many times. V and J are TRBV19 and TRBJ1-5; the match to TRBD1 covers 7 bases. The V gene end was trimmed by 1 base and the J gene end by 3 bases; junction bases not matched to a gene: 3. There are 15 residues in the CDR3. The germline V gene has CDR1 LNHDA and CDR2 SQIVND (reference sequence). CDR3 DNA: TGTGCCAGTAGTATAGCGGACAGGCTCAATCAGCCCCAGCATTTT. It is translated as CASSIADRLNQPQHF.

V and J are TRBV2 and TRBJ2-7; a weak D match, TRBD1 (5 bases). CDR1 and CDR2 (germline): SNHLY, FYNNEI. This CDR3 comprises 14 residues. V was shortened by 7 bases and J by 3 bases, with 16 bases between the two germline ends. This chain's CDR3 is CASNHDRTNYEQYF. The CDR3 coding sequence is TGTGCCAGCAACCATGACAGAACCAACTACGAGCAGTACTTC. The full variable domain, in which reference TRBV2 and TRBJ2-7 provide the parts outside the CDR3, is EPEVTQTPSHQVTQMGQEVILRCVPISNHLYFYWYRQILGQKVEFLVSFYNNEISEKSEIFDDQFSVERPDGSNFTLKIRSTKLEDSAMYFCASNHDRTNYEQYFGPGTRLTVT.

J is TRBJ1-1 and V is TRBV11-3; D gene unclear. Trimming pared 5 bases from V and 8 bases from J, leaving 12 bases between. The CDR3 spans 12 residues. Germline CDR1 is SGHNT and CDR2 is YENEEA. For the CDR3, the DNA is TGTGCCAGCAGCCACTATGGCAGCGAAGCTTTCTTT. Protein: CASSHYGSEAFF.

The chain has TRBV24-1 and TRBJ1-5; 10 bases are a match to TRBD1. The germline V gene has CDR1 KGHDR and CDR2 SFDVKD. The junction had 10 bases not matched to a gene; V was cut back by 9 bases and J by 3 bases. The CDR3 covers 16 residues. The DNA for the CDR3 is TGTGCCACCTCACACGGGACAGGGGCCTCCAATCAGCCCCAGCATTTT. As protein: CATSHGTGASNQPQHF.

The DNA for the CDR3 is TGTGCCATCAGGAAGGGGGGGGGCTTCACAGATACGCAGTATTTT. Protein sequence: CAIRKGGGFTDTQYF. The chain links TRBV10-3 to TRBJ2-3; the D gene is possibly TRBD2 (7 bases). The ends were cut back, 6 bases at V and 2 bases at J, with 15 bases in the middle. CDR3 length: 15 residues. In germline, CDR1 is ENHRY, CDR2 SYGVKD.

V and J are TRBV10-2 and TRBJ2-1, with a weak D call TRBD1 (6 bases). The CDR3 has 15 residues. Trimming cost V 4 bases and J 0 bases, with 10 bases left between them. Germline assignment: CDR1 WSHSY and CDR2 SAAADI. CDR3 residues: CASSGGQYSYNEQFF. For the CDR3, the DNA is TGCGCCAGCAGTGGTGGACAGTACTCCTACAATGAGCAGTTCTTC.

CDR3 sequence reads: CASSLERGTGYTF. The CDR3 DNA follows: TGTGCCAGCAGCCTAGAGCGGGGAACCGGCTACACCTTC. The chain recombines TRBV7-2 with TRBJ1-2; the D is unclear. CDR3 length: 13 amino acids. V lost 5 bases, J lost 8 bases, and 15 bases lay in between. Germline CDR1 and CDR2: SGHTA and FQGNSA.

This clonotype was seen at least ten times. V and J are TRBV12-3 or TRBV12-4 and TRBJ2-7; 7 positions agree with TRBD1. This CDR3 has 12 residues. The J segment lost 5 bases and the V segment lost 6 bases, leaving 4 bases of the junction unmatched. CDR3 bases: TGTGCCAGCAGCCAGACAGGGAACGAGCAGTACTTC. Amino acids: CASSQTGNEQYF.

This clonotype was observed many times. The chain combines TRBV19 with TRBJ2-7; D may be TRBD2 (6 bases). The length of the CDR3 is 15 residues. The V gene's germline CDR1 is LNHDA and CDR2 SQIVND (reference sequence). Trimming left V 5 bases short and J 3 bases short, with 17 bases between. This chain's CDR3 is CASSAGGGLLYEQYF. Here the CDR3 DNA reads TGTGCCAGTAGTGCCGGTGGAGGGCTCCTCTACGAGCAGTACTTC. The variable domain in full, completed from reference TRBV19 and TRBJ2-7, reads DGGITQSPKYLFRKEGQNVTLSCEQNLNHDAMYWYRQDPGQGLRLIYYSQIVNDFQKGDIAEGYSVSREKKESFPLTVTSAQKNPTAFYLCASSAGGGLLYEQYFGPGTRLTVT.

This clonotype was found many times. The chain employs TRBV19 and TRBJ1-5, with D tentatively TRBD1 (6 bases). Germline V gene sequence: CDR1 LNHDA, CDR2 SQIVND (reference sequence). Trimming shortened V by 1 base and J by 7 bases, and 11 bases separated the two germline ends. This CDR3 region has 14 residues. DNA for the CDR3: TGTGCCAGTAGTATAGTTTCAGGGACACAGCCCCAGCATTTT. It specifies CASSIVSGTQPQHF.

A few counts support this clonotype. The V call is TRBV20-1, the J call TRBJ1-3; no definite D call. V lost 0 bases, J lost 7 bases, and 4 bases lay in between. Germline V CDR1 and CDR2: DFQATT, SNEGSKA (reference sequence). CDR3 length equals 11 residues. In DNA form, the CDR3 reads TGCAGTGCTAGAGAGGAGAACACCATATATTTT. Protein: CSAREENTIYF.

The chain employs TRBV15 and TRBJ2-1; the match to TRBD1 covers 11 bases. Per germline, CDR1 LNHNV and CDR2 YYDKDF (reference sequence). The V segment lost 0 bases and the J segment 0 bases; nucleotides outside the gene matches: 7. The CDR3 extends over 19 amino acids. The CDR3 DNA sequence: TGTGCCACCAGCAGAGATGGCGGACAGGGGGCGAGCTCCTACAATGAGCAGTTCTTC. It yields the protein CATSRDGGQGASSYNEQFF.

The CDR3 DNA sequence: TGTGCCAGCAGCGAGGACAGGGGGGACACTGAAGCTTTCTTT. This translates into CASSEDRGDTEAFF. The chain carries TRBV6-1 and TRBJ1-1; TRBD1 agrees at 10 bases. The CDR3 sequence is 14 residues long. The J segment lost 3 bases and the V segment lost 6 bases, leaving 4 bases of the junction unmatched. CDR1 and CDR2 from the germline V gene are MNHNS and SASEGT.

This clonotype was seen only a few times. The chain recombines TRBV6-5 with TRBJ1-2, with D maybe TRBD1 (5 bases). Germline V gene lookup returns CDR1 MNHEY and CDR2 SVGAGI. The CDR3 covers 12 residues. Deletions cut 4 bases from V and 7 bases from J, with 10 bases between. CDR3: CASSFVGGGYTF. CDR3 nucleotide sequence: TGTGCCAGCAGTTTTGTTGGGGGTGGCTACACCTTC.

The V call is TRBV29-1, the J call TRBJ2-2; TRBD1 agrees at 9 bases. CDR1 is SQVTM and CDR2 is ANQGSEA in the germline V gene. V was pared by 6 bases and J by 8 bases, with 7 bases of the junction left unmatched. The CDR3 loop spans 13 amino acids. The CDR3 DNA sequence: TGCAGCGTACGACAGGGGGTACGGGGGGAGCTGTTTTTT. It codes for CSVRQGVRGELFF.

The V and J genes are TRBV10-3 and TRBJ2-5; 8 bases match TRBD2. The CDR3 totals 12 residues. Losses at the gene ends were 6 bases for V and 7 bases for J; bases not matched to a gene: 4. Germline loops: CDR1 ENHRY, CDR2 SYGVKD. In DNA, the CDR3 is TGTGCCATCAGCCGGGAGGGCGGGACCCAGTACTTC. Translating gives CAISREGGTQYF.

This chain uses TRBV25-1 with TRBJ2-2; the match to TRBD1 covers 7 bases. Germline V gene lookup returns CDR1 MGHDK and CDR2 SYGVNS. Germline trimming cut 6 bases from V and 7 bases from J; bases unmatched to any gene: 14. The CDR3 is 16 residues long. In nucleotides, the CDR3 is TGTGCCAGCAGGTCAAATTTACAGGGGAGCGGCGGGGAGCTGTTTTTT. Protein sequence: CASRSNLQGSGGELFF.

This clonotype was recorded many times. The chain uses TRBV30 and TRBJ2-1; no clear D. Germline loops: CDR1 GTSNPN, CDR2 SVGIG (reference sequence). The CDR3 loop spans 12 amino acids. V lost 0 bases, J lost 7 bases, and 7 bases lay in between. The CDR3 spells CAWSVVENEQFF. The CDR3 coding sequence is TGTGCCTGGAGTGTTGTAGAGAATGAGCAGTTCTTC.

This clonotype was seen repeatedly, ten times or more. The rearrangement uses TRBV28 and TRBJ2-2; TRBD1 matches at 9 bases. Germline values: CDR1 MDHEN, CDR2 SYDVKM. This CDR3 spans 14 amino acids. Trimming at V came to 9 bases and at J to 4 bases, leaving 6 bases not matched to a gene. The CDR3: CASTGTGITGELFF. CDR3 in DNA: TGTGCCAGTACGGGGACAGGGATCACCGGGGAGCTGTTTTTT.